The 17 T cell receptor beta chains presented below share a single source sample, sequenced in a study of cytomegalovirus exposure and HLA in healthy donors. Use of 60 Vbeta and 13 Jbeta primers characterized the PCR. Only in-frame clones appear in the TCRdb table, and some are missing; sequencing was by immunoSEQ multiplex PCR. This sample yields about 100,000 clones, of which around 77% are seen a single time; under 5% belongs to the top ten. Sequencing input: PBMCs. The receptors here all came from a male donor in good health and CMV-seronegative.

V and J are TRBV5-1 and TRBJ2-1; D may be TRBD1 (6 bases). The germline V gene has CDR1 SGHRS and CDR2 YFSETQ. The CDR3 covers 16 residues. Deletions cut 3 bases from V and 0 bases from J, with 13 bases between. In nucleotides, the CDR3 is TGCGCCAGCAGCTCGACAGGTGGGAGCTCCTACAATGAGCAGTTCTTC. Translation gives CASSSTGGSSYNEQFF.

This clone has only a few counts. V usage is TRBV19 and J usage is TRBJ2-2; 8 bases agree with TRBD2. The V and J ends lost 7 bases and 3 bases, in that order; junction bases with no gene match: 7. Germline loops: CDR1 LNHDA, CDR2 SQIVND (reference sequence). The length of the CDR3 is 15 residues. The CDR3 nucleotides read TGTGCCAGTATTTCGGGAGGGCTGGACACCGGGGAGCTGTTTTTT. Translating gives CASISGGLDTGELFF.

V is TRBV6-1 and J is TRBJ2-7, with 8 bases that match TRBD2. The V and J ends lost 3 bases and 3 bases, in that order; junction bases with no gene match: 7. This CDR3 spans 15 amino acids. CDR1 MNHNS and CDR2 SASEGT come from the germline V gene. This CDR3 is CASSDASGSRYEQYF. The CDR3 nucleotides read TGTGCCAGCAGTGACGCTAGCGGGTCCCGCTACGAGCAGTACTTC.

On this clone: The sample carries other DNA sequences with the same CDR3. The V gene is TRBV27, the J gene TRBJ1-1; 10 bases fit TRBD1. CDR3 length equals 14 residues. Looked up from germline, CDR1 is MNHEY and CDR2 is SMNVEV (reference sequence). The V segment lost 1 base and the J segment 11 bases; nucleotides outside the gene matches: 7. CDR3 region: CASSLWGDRGEAFF. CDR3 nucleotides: TGTGCCAGCAGTTTATGGGGGGACAGGGGTGAGGCTTTCTTT.

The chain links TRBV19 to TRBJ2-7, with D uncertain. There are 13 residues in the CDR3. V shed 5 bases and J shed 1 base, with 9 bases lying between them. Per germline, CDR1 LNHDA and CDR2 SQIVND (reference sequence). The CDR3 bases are TGTGCCAGTAGTCGGGTTCGGTCCTACGAGCAGTACTTC. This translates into CASSRVRSYEQYF.

The CDR3 DNA is TGTGCCAGCAGCGAATGGGGAACGGGGAGCTCCTACGAGCAGTACTTC. It translates to CASSEWGTGSSYEQYF. This chain connects TRBV7-2 to TRBJ2-7; D perhaps matches TRBD2 (5 bases). V dropped 5 bases and J dropped 0 bases, with 17 bases sitting between them. The CDR3 spans 16 residues. Per the germline V gene, CDR1 is SGHTA and CDR2 is FQGNSA.

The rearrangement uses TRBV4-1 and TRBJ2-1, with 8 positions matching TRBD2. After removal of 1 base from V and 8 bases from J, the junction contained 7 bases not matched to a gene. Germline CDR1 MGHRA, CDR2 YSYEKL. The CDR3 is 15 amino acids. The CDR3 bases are TGCGCCAGCAGCCAAGTGGGACTAGTTATTCATGAGCAGTTCTTC. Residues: CASSQVGLVIHEQFF.

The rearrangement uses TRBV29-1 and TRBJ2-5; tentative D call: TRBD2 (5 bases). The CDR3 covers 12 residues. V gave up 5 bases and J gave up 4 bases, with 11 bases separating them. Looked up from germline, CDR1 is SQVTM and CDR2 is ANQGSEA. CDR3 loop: CSVLGSGETQYF. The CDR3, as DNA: TGCAGCGTTTTAGGGAGTGGAGAGACCCAGTACTTC. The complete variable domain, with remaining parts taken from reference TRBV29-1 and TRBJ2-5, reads SAVISQKPSRDICQRGTSLTIQCQVDSQVTMMFWYRQQPGQSLTLIATANQGSEATYESGFVIDKFPISRPNLTFSTLTVSNMSPEDSSIYLCSVLGSGETQYFGPGTRLLVL.

The CDR3, as DNA: TGTGCCAGCAGCCAAGTAGTCCCCCGCAATGAGCAGTTCTTC. Amino acids: CASSQVVPRNEQFF. The chain uses TRBV5-4 and TRBJ2-1, with D hard to call. Between the trimmed V and J ends, which lost 4 bases and 6 bases, there was a span of 14 bases. This CDR3 has 14 residues. Germline-derived CDR1 and CDR2 are SGHNT and YYREEE (reference sequence).

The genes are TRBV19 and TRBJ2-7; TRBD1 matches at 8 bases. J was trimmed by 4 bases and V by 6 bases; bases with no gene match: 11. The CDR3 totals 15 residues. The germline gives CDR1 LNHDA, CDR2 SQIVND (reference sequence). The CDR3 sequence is CASSPRQGITYEQYF. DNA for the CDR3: TGTGCCAGTAGCCCTAGACAGGGGATCACTTACGAGCAGTACTTC.

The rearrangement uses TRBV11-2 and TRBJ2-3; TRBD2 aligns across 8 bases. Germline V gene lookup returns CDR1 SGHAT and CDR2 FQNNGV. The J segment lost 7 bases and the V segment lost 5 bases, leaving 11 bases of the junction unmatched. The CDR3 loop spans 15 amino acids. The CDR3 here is CASSKIRGTRNTQYF. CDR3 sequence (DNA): TGTGCCAGCAGCAAAATCCGCGGGACTAGGAATACGCAGTATTTT.

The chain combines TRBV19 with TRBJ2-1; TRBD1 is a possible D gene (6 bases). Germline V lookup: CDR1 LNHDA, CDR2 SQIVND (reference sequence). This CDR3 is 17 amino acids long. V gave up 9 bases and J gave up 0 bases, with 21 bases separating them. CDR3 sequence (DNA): TGTGCCAGGAGGGGGATGACAGGAAGATACTCCTACAATGAGCAGTTCTTC. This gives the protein CARRGMTGRYSYNEQFF.

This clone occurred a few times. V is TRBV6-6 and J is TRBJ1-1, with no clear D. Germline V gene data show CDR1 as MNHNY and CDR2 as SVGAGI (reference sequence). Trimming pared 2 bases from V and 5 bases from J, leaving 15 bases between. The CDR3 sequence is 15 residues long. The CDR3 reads CASSYPGGDRTEAFF. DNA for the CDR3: TGTGCCAGCAGTTACCCCGGCGGGGATAGAACTGAAGCTTTCTTT.

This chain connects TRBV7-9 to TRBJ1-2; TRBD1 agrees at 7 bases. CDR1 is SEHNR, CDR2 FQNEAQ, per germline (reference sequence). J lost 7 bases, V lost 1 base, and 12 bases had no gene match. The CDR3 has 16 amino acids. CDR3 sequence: CASSLGSGGPSVGYTF. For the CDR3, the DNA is TGTGCCAGCAGCTTAGGTTCAGGGGGACCTTCAGTTGGCTACACCTTC. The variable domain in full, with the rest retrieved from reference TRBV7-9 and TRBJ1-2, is DTGVSQNPRHKITKRGQNVTFRCDPISEHNRLYWYRQTLGQGPEFLTYFQNEAQLEKSRLLSDRFSAERPKGSFSTLEIQRTEQGDSAMYLCASSLGSGGPSVGYTFGSGTRLTVV.

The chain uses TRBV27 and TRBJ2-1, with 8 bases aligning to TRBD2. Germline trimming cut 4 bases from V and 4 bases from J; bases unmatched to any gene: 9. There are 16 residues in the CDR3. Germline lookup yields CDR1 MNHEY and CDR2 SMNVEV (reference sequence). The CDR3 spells CASSSFLREAYNEQFF. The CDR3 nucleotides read TGTGCCAGCAGTTCCTTCTTGCGGGAGGCTTACAATGAGCAGTTCTTC.

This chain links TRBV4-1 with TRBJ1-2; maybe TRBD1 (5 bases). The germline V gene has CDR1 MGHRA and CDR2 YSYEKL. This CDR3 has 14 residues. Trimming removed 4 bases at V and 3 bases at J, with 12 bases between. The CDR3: CASSPARGDYGYTF. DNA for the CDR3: TGCGCCAGCAGCCCAGCCCGGGGGGACTATGGCTACACCTTC.

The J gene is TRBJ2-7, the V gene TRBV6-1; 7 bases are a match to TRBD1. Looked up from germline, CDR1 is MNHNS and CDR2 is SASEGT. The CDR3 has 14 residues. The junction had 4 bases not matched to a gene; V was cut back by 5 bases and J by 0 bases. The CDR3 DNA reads TGTGCCAGCAGTACTGGGACAGACTCCTACGAGCAGTACTTC. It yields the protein CASSTGTDSYEQYF.